Listed below are T cell receptor beta chains from one sample, sequenced in a study of human T cells and chemical hapten exposure. TCRdb used MiXCR to reprocess the RACE reads, holding one entry per CDR3 protein. The table lists tens of thousands of distinct CDR3 sequences, around 11% of them singletons. The material sequenced was whole blood, taken in connection with sensitization to the hapten diphenylcyclopropenone (DPC). The receptors come from a woman aged 45-65 years with alopecia areata. Some clones in this sample may be carry-over from other donors' samples. Both conserved end residues are part of each CDR3. Each record gives: V gene, D gene, J gene, clone size, CDR3 protein, CDR3 DNA. D genes are given only for firm matches. Only some rows state a clone size, as once, few, many or a class for expanded clones.

V: TRBV20-1
D: -
J: TRBJ2-3
size: many
CDR3: CSASIGASSTDTQYF
DNA: TGCAGTGCTAGCATCGGGGCGAGTAGCACAGATACGCAGTATTTT

V: TRBV19
D: TRBD2
J: TRBJ2-1
size: many
CDR3: CASTFEAGISDEQFF
DNA: TGTGCCAGCACCTTCGAAGCGGGAATATCGGATGAGCAGTTCTTC

V: TRBV6-2/TRBV6-3
D: -
J: TRBJ1-5
size: many
CDR3: CASSGRGNQPQHF
DNA: TGTGCCAGCTCGGGACGGGGTAATCAGCCCCAGCATTTT

V: TRBV5-5
D: -
J: TRBJ2-3
size: few
CDR3: CASSPTVGGDTQYF
DNA: TGTGCCAGCAGCCCCACCGTGGGGGGAGATACGCAGTATTTT

V: TRBV6-5
D: TRBD1
J: TRBJ2-3
size: many
CDR3: CASRKGQYTDTQYF
DNA: TGTGCCAGCAGGAAGGGACAGTACACAGATACGCAGTATTTT

V: TRBV6-5
D: -
J: TRBJ1-1
size: -
CDR3: CASRRGTEAFF
DNA: TGTGCCAGCCGTCGTGGAACTGAAGCTTTCTTT

V: TRBV4-2
D: -
J: TRBJ2-5
size: -
CDR3: CASSHDLGVQETQYF
DNA: TGTGCCAGCAGCCACGATCTAGGAGTTCAAGAGACCCAGTACTTC

V: TRBV3-1
D: -
J: TRBJ1-1
size: -
CDR3: CASSRDPGPSDSFF
DNA: TGTGCCAGCAGCCGGGACCCGGGACCGAGCGATTCCTTCTTT

V: TRBV5-1
D: -
J: TRBJ1-5
size: many
CDR3: CASSLAGDNQPQHF
DNA: TGCGCCAGCAGCTTGGCTGGGGACAATCAGCCCCAGCATTTT

V: TRBV4-2
D: -
J: TRBJ2-6
size: many
CDR3: CASSQPVSGANVLTF
DNA: TGTGCCAGCAGCCAGCCCGTCTCTGGGGCCAACGTCCTGACTTTC

V: TRBV9
D: -
J: TRBJ1-1
size: many
CDR3: CASSPGGTRTEAFF
DNA: TGTGCCAGCAGCCCTGGAGGCACCAGGACTGAAGCTTTCTTT